Here is one T cell receptor (beta chain) with its context. The source of the sample is a study of blood T cell repertoires in COVID-19. Produced via immunoSEQ multiplex PCR; TCRdb's table is partial and in-frame only. The sample has fewer than 250,000 clones, about 88% seen once. Losses at the gene ends were 4 bases for V and 0 bases for J; bases not matched to a gene: 0. This CDR3 has 15 amino acids. From germline, CDR1 is SNHLY and CDR2 FYNNEI. The origin of this receptor is a man aged 30-40 years with acute or convalescent COVID-19. The gene calls are TRBV2 and TRBJ1-3, with 10 bases matching TRBD1. The sequenced material came from peripheral blood. The CDR3 protein is CASSGTGGSGNTIYF. In nucleotides, the CDR3 is TGTGCCAGCAGTGGGACAGGGGGCTCTGGAAACACCATATATTTT.